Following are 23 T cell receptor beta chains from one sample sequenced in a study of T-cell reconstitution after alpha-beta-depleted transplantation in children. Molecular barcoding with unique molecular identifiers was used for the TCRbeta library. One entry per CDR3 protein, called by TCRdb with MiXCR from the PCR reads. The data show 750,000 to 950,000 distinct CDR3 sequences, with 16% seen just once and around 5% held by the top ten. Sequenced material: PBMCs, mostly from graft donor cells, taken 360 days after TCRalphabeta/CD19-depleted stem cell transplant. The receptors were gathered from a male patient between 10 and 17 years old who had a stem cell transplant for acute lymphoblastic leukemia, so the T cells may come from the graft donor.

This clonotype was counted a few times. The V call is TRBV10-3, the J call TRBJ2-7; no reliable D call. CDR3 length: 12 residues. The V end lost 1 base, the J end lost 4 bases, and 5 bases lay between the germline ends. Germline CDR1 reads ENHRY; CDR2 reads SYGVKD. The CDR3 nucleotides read TGTGCCATCAGTGAGTACGGGTACGAGCAGTACTTC. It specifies CAISEYGYEQYF.

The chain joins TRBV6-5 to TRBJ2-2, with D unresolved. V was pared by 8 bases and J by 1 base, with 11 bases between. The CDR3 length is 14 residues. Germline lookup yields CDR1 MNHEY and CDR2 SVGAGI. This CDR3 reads CASGYSENTGELFF. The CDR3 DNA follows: TGTGCCAGCGGGTACAGTGAGAACACCGGGGAGCTGTTTTTT.

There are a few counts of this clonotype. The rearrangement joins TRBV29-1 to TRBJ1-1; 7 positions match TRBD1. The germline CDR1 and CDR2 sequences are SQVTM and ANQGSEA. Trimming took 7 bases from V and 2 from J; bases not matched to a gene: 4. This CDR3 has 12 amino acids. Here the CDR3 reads CSGAGGNTEAFF. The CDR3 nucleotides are TGCAGCGGGGCAGGGGGTAACACTGAAGCTTTCTTT.

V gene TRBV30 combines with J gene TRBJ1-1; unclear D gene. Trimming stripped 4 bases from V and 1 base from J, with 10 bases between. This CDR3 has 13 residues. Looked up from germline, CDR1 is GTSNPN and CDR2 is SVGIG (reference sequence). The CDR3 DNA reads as TGTGCCTGGACCCTTGAAGGGAACACTGAAGCTTTCTTT. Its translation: CAWTLEGNTEAFF.

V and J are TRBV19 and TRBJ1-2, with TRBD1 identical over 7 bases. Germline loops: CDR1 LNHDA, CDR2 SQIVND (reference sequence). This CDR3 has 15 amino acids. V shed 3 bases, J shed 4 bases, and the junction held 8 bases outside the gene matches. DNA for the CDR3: TGTGCCAGTAGTATTGTGACAGGGAATGGCTATGGCTACACCTTC. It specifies CASSIVTGNGYGYTF. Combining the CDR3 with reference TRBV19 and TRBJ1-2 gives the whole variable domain DGGITQSPKYLFRKEGQNVTLSCEQNLNHDAMYWYRQDPGQGLRLIYYSQIVNDFQKGDIAEGYSVSREKKESFPLTVTSAQKNPTAFYLCASSIVTGNGYGYTFGSGTRLTVV.

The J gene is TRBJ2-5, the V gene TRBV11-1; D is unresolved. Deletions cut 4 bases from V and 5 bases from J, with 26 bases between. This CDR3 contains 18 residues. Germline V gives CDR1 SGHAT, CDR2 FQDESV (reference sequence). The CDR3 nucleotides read TGTGCCAGCAGCTCGACACCATCCAAGGGTCAGGAGAAGGAGACCCAGTACTTC. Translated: CASSSTPSKGQEKETQYF. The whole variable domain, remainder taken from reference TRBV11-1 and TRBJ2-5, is EAEVAQSPRYKITEKSQAVAFWCDPISGHATLYWYRQILGQGPELLVQFQDESVVDDSQLPKDRFSAERLKGVDSTLKIQPAELGDSAMYLCASSSTPSKGQEKETQYFGPGTRLLVL.

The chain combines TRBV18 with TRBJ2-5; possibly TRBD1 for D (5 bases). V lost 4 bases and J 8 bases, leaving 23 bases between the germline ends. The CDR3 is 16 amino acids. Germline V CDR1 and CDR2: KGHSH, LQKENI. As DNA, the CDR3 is TGTGCCAGCTCACGTTATCCGGACATAGCTCTGGACACCCAGTACTTC. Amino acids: CASSRYPDIALDTQYF.

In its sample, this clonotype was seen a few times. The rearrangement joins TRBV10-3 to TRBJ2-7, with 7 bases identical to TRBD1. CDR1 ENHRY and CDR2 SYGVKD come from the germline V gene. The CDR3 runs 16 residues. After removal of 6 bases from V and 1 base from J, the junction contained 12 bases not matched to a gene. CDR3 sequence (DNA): TGTGCCATCAGCACCCATGGGGGACAGAGGTCCTACGAGCAGTACTTC. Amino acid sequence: CAISTHGGQRSYEQYF.

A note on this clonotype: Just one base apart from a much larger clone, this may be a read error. The CDR3 loop reads CSATRTSGRYEQFF. DNA for the CDR3: TGCAGTGCTACACGGACTAGCGGGAGGTATGAGCAGTTCTTC. The chain links TRBV20-1 to TRBJ2-1; 14 positions match TRBD2. The CDR3 runs to 14 residues. Per germline, CDR1 DFQATT and CDR2 SNEGSKA (reference sequence). Trimming at V came to 4 bases and at J to 8 bases, leaving 4 bases not matched to a gene.

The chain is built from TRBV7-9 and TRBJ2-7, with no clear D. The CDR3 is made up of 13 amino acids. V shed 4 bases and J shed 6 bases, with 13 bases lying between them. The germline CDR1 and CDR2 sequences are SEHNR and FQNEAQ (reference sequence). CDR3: CASSSTKTREQYF. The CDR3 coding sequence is TGTGCCAGCAGCTCGACGAAGACCCGCGAGCAGTACTTC.

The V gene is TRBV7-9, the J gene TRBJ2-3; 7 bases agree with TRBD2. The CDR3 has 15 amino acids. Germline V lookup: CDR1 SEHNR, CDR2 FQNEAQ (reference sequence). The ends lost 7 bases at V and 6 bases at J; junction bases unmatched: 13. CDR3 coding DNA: TGTGCCAGCACCAAAAGGGTACTAGCGACCGATACGCAGTATTTT. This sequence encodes CASTKRVLATDTQYF.

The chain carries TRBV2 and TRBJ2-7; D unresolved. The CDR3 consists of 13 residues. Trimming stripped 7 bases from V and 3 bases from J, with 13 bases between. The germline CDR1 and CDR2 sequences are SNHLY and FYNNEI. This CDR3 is CASIWSESYEQYF. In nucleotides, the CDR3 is TGTGCCAGCATTTGGTCTGAGAGCTACGAGCAGTACTTC.

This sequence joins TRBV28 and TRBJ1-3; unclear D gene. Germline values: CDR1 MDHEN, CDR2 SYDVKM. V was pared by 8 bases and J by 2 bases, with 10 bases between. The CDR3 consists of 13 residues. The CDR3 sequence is CASHTFPGNTIYF. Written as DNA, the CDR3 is TGTGCCAGCCACACATTCCCTGGAAACACCATATATTTT. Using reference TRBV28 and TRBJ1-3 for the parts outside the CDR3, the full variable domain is DVKVTQSSRYLVKRTGEKVFLECVQDMDHENMFWYRQDPGLGLRLIYFSYDVKMKEKGDIPEGYSVSREKKERFSLILESASTNQTSMYLCASHTFPGNTIYFGEGSWLTVV.

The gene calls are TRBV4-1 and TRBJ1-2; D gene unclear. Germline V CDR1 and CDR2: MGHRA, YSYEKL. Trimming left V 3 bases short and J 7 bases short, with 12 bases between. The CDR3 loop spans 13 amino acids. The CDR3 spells CASSQGIGFGYTF. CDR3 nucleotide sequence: TGCGCCAGCAGCCAGGGGATAGGGTTTGGCTACACCTTC.

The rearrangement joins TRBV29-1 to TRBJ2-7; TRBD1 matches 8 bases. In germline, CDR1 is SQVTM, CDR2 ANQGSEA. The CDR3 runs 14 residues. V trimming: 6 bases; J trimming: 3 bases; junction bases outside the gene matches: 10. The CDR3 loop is CSVGPGTGLYEQYF. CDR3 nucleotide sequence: TGCAGCGTGGGACCCGGGACAGGACTCTACGAGCAGTACTTC.

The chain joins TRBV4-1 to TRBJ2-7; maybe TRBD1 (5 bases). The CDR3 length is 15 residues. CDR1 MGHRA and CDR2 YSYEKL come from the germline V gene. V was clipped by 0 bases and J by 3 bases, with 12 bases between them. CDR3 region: CASSQDRQGNYEQYF. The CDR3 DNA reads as TGCGCCAGCAGCCAAGATCGGCAGGGTAACTACGAGCAGTACTTC.

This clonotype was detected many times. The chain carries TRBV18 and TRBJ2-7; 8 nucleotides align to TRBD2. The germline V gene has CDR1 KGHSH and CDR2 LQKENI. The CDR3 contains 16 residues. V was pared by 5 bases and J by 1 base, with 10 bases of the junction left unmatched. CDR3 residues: CASSSRAGTSSYEQYF. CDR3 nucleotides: TGTGCCAGCTCATCTAGAGCCGGGACTAGTTCCTACGAGCAGTACTTC.

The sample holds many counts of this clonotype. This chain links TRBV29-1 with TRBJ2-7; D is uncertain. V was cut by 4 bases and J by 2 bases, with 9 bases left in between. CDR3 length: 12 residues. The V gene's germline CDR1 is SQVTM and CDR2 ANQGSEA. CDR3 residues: CSVVTGTYEQYF. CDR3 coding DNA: TGCAGCGTTGTGACCGGTACCTACGAGCAGTACTTC.

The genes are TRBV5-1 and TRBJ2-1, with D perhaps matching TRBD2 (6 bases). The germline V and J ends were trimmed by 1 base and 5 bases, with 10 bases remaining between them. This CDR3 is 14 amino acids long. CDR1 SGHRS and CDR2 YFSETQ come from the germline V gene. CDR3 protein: CASSLPGVDNEQFF. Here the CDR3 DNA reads TGCGCCAGCAGCTTGCCGGGAGTAGACAATGAGCAGTTCTTC.

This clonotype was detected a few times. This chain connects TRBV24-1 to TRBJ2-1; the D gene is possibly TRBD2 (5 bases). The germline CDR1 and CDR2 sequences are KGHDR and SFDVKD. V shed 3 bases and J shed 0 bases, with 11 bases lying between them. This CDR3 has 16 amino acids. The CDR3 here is CATSDKGVSSYNEQFF. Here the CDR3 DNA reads TGTGCCACCAGTGATAAGGGAGTAAGCTCCTACAATGAGCAGTTCTTC.

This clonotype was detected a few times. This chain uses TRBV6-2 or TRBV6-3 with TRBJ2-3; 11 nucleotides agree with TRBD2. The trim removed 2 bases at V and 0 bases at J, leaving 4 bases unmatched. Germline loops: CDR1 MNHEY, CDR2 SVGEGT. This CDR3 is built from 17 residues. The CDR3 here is CASSYPSGGPSTDTQYF. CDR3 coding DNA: TGTGCCAGCAGTTACCCTAGCGGGGGGCCTAGCACAGATACGCAGTATTTT.

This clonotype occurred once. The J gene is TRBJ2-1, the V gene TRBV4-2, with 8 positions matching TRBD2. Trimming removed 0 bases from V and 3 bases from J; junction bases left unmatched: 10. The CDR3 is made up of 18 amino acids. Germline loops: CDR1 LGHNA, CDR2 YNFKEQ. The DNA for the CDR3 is TGTGCCAGCAGCCAAGAACTAGCGGAGAAGTGGTACTACAATGAGCAGTTCTTC. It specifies CASSQELAEKWYYNEQFF.

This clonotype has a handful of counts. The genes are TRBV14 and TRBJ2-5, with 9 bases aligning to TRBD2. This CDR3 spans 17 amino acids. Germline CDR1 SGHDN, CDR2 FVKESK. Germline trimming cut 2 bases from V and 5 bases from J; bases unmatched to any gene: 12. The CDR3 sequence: CASSQPWLAGTGETQYF. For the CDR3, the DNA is TGTGCCAGCAGCCAACCTTGGCTAGCGGGAACGGGGGAGACCCAGTACTTC. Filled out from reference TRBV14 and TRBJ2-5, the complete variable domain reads EAGVTQFPSHSVIEKGQTVTLRCDPISGHDNLYWYRRVMGKEIKFLLHFVKESKQDESGMPNNRFLAERTGGTYSTLKVQPAELEDSGVYFCASSQPWLAGTGETQYFGPGTRLLVL.